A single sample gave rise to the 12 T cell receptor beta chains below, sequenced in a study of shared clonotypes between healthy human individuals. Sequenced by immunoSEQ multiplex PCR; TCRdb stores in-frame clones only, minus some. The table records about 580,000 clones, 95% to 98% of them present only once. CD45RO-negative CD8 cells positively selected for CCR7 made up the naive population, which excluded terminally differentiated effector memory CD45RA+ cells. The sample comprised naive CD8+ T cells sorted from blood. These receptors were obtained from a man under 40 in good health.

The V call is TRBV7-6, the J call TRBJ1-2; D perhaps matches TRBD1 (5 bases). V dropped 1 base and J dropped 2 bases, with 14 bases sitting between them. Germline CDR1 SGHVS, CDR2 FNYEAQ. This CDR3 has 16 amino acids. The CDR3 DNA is TGTGCCAGCAGCTTAGAGTCTGGGACCCTGAACTATGGCTACACCTTC. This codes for CASSLESGTLNYGYTF. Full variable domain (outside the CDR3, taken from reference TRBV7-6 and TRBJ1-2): GAGVSQSPRYKVTKRGQDVALRCDPISGHVSLYWYRQALGQGPEFLTYFNYEAQQDKSGLPNDRFSAERPEGSISTLTIQRTEQRDSAMYRCASSLESGTLNYGYTFGSGTRLTVV.

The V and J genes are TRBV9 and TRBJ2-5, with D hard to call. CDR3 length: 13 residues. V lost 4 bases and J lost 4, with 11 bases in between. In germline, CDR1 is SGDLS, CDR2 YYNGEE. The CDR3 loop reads CASSTGQTETQYF. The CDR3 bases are TGTGCCAGCAGCACTGGGCAAACAGAGACCCAGTACTTC.

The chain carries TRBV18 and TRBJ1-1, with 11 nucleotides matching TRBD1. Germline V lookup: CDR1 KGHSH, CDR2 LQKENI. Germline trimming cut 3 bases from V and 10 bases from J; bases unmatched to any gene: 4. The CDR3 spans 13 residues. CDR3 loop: CASSPGTGGIAFF. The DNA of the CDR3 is TGTGCCAGCTCACCCGGGACAGGGGGGATAGCTTTCTTT. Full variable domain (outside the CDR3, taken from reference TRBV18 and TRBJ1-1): NAGVMQNPRHLVRRRGQEARLRCSPMKGHSHVYWYRQLPEEGLKFMVYLQKENIIDESGMPKERFSAEFPKEGPSILRIQQVVRGDSAAYFCASSPGTGGIAFFGQGTRLTVV.

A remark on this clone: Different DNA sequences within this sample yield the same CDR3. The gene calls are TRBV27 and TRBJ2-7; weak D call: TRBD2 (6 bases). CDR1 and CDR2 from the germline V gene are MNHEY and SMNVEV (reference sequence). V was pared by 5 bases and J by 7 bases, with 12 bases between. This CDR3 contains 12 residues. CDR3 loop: CASSLRGREQYF. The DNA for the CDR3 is TGTGCCAGCAGTCTGAGAGGGAGGGAGCAGTACTTC.

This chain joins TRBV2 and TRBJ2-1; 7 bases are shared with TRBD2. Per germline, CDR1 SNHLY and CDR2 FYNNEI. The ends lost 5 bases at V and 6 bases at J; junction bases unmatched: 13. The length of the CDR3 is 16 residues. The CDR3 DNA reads TGTGCCAGCAGTACATGGCGGGAGCTCGGTGGCAATGAGCAGTTCTTC. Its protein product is CASSTWRELGGNEQFF.

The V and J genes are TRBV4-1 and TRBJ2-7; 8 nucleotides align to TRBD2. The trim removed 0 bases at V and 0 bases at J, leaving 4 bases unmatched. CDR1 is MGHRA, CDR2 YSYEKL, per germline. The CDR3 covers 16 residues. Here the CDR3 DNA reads TGCGCCAGCAGCCAAGATCTGAGCGGGAGCTCCTACGAGCAGTACTTC. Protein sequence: CASSQDLSGSSYEQYF.

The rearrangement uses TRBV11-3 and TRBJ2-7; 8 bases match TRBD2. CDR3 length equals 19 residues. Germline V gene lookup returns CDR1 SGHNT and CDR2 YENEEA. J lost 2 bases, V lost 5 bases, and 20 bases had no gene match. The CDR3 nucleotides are TGTGCCAGCAGCAAGAGAAACAGATTAAAGCGGGAGTCGACCTACGAGCAGTACTTC. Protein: CASSKRNRLKRESTYEQYF.

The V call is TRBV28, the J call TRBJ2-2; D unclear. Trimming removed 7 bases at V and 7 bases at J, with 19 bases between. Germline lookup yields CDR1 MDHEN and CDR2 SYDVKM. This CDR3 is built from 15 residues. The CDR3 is CASIKSGPPSGELFF. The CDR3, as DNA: TGTGCCAGCATCAAATCCGGGCCCCCGAGCGGGGAGCTGTTTTTT.

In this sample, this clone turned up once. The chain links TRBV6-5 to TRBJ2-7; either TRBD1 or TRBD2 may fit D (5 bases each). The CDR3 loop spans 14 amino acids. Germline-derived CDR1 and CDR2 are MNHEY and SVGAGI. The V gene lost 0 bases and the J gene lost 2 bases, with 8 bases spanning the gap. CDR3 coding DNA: TGTGCCAGCAGTTACTCGCAGGGAGCCTACGAGCAGTACTTC. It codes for CASSYSQGAYEQYF.

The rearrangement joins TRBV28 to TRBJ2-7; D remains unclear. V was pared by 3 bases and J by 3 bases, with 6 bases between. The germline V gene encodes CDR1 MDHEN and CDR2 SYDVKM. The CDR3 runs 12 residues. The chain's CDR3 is CASSLGNYEQYF. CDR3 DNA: TGTGCCAGCAGTTTGGGCAACTACGAGCAGTACTTC.

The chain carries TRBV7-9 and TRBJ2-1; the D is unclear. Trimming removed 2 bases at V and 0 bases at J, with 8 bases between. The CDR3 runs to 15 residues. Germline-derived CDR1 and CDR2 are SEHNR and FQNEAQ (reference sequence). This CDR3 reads CASSLPGASYNEQFF. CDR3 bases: TGTGCCAGCAGCTTACCCGGAGCCTCCTACAATGAGCAGTTCTTC.

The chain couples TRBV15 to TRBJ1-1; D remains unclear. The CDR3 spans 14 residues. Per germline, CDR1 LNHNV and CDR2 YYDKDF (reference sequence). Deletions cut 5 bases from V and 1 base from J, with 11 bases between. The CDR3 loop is CATSEGSRNTEAFF. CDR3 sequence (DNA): TGTGCCACCAGCGAGGGTTCGAGGAACACTGAAGCTTTCTTT. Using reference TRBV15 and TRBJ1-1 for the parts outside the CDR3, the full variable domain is DAMVIQNPRYQVTQFGKPVTLSCSQTLNHNVMYWYQQKSSQAPKLLFHYYDKDFNNEADTPDNFQSRRPNTSFCFLDIRSPGLGDTAMYLCATSEGSRNTEAFFGQGTRLTVV.